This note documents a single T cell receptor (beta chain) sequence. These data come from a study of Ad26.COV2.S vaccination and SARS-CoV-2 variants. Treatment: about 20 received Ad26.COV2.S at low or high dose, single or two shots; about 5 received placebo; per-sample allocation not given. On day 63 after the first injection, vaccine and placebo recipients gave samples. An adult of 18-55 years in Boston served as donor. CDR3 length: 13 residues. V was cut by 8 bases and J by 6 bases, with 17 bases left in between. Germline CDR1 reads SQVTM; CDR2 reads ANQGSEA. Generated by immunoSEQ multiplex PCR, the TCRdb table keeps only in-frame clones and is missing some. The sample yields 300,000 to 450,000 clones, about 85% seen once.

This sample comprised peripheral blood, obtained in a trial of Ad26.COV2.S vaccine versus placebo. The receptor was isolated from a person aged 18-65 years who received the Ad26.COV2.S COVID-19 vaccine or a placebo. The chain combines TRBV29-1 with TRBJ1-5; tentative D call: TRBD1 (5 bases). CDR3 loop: CSTLGAGGQPQHF. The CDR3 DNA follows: TGCAGCACGCTTGGGGCGGGGGGTCAGCCCCAGCATTTT.